The 3 T cell receptor beta chains reported below all come from one sample, sequenced in a study of blood T cell repertoires in COVID-19. The protocol was immunoSEQ multiplex PCR, while the TCRdb copy is restricted to in-frame clones and leaves out a portion. The sample carries tens of thousands of clones, approximately 88% recorded once. Sequencing was performed on peripheral blood. These receptors were collected from a man in his forties or fifties with COVID-19, enrolled during active disease.

V usage is TRBV7-2 and J usage is TRBJ1-2; 8 nucleotides agree with TRBD1. This CDR3 contains 16 residues. The germline gives CDR1 SGHTA, CDR2 FQGNSA. Losses at the gene ends were 5 bases for V and 4 bases for J; bases not matched to a gene: 12. The CDR3 nucleotides read TGTGCCAGCAGCCTTGATCTAACAGGGGGTCGCTATGGCTACACCTTC. This gives the protein CASSLDLTGGRYGYTF.

This rearrangement joins TRBV19 to TRBJ1-2, with 9 bases identical to TRBD1. The CDR3 contains 16 residues. J lost 6 bases, V lost 4 bases, and 12 bases had no gene match. Germline V gives CDR1 LNHDA, CDR2 SQIVND (reference sequence). CDR3 nucleotide sequence: TGTGCCAGTAGTACCAAGCCGGGACAGGGTGATAATGGCTACACCTTC. This gives the protein CASSTKPGQGDNGYTF.

This clone showed up just a few times. This sequence joins TRBV7-9 and TRBJ1-1; weak D call: TRBD1 (6 bases). Looked up from germline, CDR1 is SEHNR and CDR2 is FQNEAQ (reference sequence). This CDR3 spans 14 amino acids. Deletions cut 7 bases from V and 3 bases from J, with 15 bases between. CDR3 nucleotides: TGTGCCAGCAACCCCAGGGGACACTACACTGAAGCTTTCTTT. It is translated as CASNPRGHYTEAFF.